Listed below are T cell receptor beta chains from one sample, sequenced in a study of blood T cell repertoires in COVID-19. The table came from immunoSEQ multiplex PCR; TCRdb's copy has only in-frame clones and leaves some out. This sample has under 150,000 clones, with around nine tenths found just once. The sample taken for sequencing was peripheral blood. These receptor sequences come from a human donor in a cohort sampled during active COVID-19. CDR3s include the opening cysteine and the closing phenylalanine or tryptophan. The order of the fields is clone size, J gene, D gene, V gene, CDR3 protein, CDR3 DNA. D genes are given only for firm matches. Clone sizes are given selectively: once, few, many, or a class where the clone is expanded.

NA | TRBJ2-7 | TRBD2 | TRBV5-1 | CASSSGLAGISFYEQYF | TGCGCCAGCAGCTCGGGACTAGCGGGGATTTCCTTCTACGAGCAGTACTTC
NA | TRBJ2-5 | TRBD1 | TRBV27 | CASSDRGLIRETQYF | TGTGCCAGCAGCGACAGGGGTTTAATTAGGGAGACCCAGTACTTC
NA | TRBJ2-7 | TRBD2 | TRBV7-2 | CASSPQRLAGGKGEQYF | TGTGCCAGCAGCCCCCAGCGGCTAGCGGGAGGGAAGGGCGAGCAGTACTTC
NA | TRBJ2-6 | NA | TRBV19 | CALQNSGANVLTF | TGTGCCTTACAAAACTCTGGGGCCAACGTCCTGACTTTC
NA | TRBJ2-5 | TRBD1 | TRBV5-4 | CASSSMTGGLGETQYF | TGTGCCAGCAGCTCGATGACAGGGGGCCTCGGAGAGACCCAGTACTTC
NA | TRBJ1-1 | TRBD1 | TRBV27 | CASSLRTGGEGTEAFF | TGTGCCAGCAGTCTCCGGACAGGGGGAGAAGGCACTGAAGCTTTCTTT
NA | TRBJ2-5 | TRBD2 | TRBV30 | CAWSPTGGAQETQYF | TGTGCCTGGAGTCCAACCGGGGGGGCACAAGAGACCCAGTACTTC
NA | TRBJ1-6 | TRBD1 | TRBV7-2 | CASSLIRPGQGIHSPLHF | TGTGCCAGCAGCTTAATCCGGCCGGGACAGGGGATTCATTCACCCCTCCACTTT
NA | TRBJ1-6 | NA | TRBV5-6 | CATPGSSYNSPLHF | TGTGCCACCCCAGGCAGCTCCTATAATTCACCCCTCCACTTT
NA | TRBJ2-3 | TRBD2 | TRBV5-4 | CASSVVPGLAGDTQYF | TGTGCCAGCAGCGTCGTTCCGGGACTAGCAGGAGATACGCAGTATTTT
NA | TRBJ1-1 | NA | TRBV2 | CASSLYGNTEAFF | TGTGCCAGCAGCTTATACGGGAACACTGAAGCTTTCTTT
NA | TRBJ2-7 | NA | TRBV7-7 | CASSLVPYTEQYF | TGTGCTAGCAGCTTAGTTCCGTACACCGAGCAGTACTTC
NA | TRBJ2-3 | NA | TRBV15 | CATSRLGGVDTQYF | TGTGCCACCAGCAGATTAGGGGGGGTAGATACGCAGTATTTT
NA | TRBJ1-1 | NA | TRBV30 | CAWGVGGTGTPTMNTEAFF | TGTGCCTGGGGCGTGGGAGGTACAGGAACCCCAACTATGAACACTGAAGCTTTCTTT
NA | TRBJ2-5 | TRBD2 | TRBV16 | CASSLTTSAQQETQYF | TGTGCCAGCAGCCTCACGACTAGCGCGCAGCAAGAGACCCAGTACTTC
NA | TRBJ2-1 | NA | TRBV7-2 | CASSTPTGVNEQFF | TGTGCCAGCAGCACCCCAACGGGGGTCAATGAGCAGTTCTTC
NA | TRBJ2-3 | TRBD1 | TRBV6-2/TRBV6-3 | CASRPQGAGTDTQYF | TGTGCCAGCAGGCCTCAGGGGGCGGGCACAGATACGCAGTATTTT
once | TRBJ2-1 | NA | TRBV5-4 | CASRRDYNSYNEQFF | TGTGCCAGCAGACGGGATTACAACTCCTACAATGAGCAGTTCTTC
NA | TRBJ2-7 | TRBD1 | TRBV7-9 | CASSLRQGGSYEQYF | TGTGCCAGCAGCTTACGACAGGGCGGTTCCTACGAGCAGTACTTC
NA | TRBJ2-7 | NA | TRBV3-1/TRBV3-2 | CASSHGWEVSYEQYF | TGTGCCAGCAGCCACGGGTGGGAGGTCTCCTACGAGCAGTACTTC
NA | TRBJ1-6 | NA | TRBV28 | CASSSDSRYNSPLHF | TGTGCCAGCAGCTCGGACAGCAGATATAATTCACCCCTCCACTTT
NA | TRBJ1-6 | TRBD1 | TRBV19 | CASSIFGSKGTGRNSPLHF | TGTGCCAGTAGTATATTCGGGAGCAAAGGGACAGGCCGTAATTCACCCCTCCACTTT
NA | TRBJ2-5 | NA | TRBV11-2 | CASSPHPGQETQYF | TGTGCCAGCAGCCCTCACCCGGGCCAAGAGACCCAGTACTTC
NA | TRBJ2-1 | TRBD2 | TRBV6-4 | CASSPKGRESSYNEQFF | TGTGCCAGCAGCCCAAAGGGGCGGGAGAGCTCCTACAATGAGCAGTTCTTC
NA | TRBJ1-6 | TRBD1 | TRBV18 | CASSRDRGLSPLHF | TGTGCCAGCTCCCGGGACAGGGGGTTATCACCCCTCCACTTT
NA | TRBJ2-1 | TRBD2 | TRBV7-3 | CASTLEGGLAGGRLSYNEQFF | TGTGCCAGCACCCTCGAGGGCGGGCTAGCGGGGGGGCGGTTGAGCTACAATGAGCAGTTCTTC
NA | TRBJ1-2 | NA | TRBV30 | CACYDRNNYGYTF | TGTGCCTGCTACGACAGGAATAACTATGGCTACACCTTC
NA | TRBJ1-1 | NA | TRBV18 | CASSPQGPEAFF | TGTGCCAGCTCACCCCAGGGGCCAGAAGCTTTCTTT
NA | TRBJ1-6 | TRBD1 | TRBV30 | CAWSWDRQIFNSPLHF | TGTGCCTGGAGCTGGGACAGGCAAATATTTAATTCACCCCTCCACTTT
NA | TRBJ2-5 | TRBD2 | TRBV5-6 | CASSFPAGLADLQETQYF | TGTGCCAGCAGCTTTCCGGCGGGCCTAGCGGACCTCCAAGAGACCCAGTACTTC
once | TRBJ2-7 | NA | TRBV7-2 | CASSFGRGNREQYF | TGTGCCAGCAGCTTTGGCAGGGGAAATCGCGAGCAGTACTTC
NA | TRBJ2-2 | NA | TRBV24-1 | CATSLTLGQRLNTGELFF | TGTGCCACCAGTCTGACATTAGGACAGCGACTTAACACCGGGGAGCTGTTTTTT
once | TRBJ2-1 | TRBD2 | TRBV5-4 | CASSSTSPEQFF | TGTGCCAGCAGCTCGACTAGCCCTGAGCAGTTCTTC
NA | TRBJ2-2 | NA | TRBV4-2 | CASSQETVTGELFF | TGTGCCAGCAGCCAAGAGACAGTCACCGGGGAGCTGTTTTTT
NA | TRBJ2-5 | TRBD1 | TRBV11-1 | CASTLRGQGQETQYF | TGTGCCAGCACCCTACGCGGACAGGGTCAAGAGACCCAGTACTTC
NA | TRBJ1-2 | TRBD1 | TRBV18 | CASSPGRVQGPYGYTF | TGTGCCAGCTCACCAGGGCGAGTACAGGGGCCGTATGGCTACACCTTC
NA | TRBJ2-7 | TRBD1 | TRBV7-2 | CASSTRQGSEQYF | TGTGCCAGCAGCACCCGACAGGGCAGCGAGCAGTACTTC
NA | TRBJ1-3 | NA | TRBV6-4 | CASSDPRFPGILVLENTIYF | TGTGCCAGCAGTGACCCCCGCTTCCCCGGGATTCTAGTTTTGGAAAACACCATATATTTT
NA | TRBJ2-7 | NA | TRBV6-2/TRBV6-3 | CASSSWQGGEQYF | TGTGCCAGCAGTTCCTGGCAGGGTGGCGAGCAGTACTTC
NA | TRBJ2-3 | TRBD2 | TRBV9 | CASSVDNGGTADTQYF | TGTGCCAGCAGCGTAGACAACGGGGGGACGGCAGATACGCAGTATTTT
NA | TRBJ1-6 | TRBD1 | TRBV9 | CASSVETTGEPLHF | TGTGCCAGCAGCGTAGAGACAACAGGGGAACCCCTCCACTTT
NA | TRBJ1-2 | NA | TRBV6-5 | CASSTTGTQGYTF | TGTGCCAGCAGCACTACCGGGACACAAGGCTACACCTTC
NA | TRBJ2-1 | TRBD2 | TRBV5-5 | CASSTQGLAGVGAFF | TGTGCCAGCAGCACCCAGGGACTAGCGGGAGTGGGTGCGTTCTTC
NA | TRBJ2-7 | NA | TRBV10-2 | CASSELQSYEQYF | TGCGCCAGCAGTGAGTTACAGAGCTACGAGCAGTACTTC
NA | TRBJ1-5 | TRBD1 | TRBV6-5 | CASSRQGDQPQHF | TGTGCCAGCAGTAGACAGGGGGATCAGCCCCAGCATTTT
NA | TRBJ1-4 | NA | TRBV7-9 | CASSLFLMAGRGNNEKLFF | TGTGCCAGCAGCTTATTTCTGATGGCGGGACGAGGGAATAATGAAAAACTGTTTTTT
NA | TRBJ2-5 | NA | TRBV5-1 | CASSPAQVQETQYF | TGCGCCAGCAGCCCCGCGCAGGTCCAAGAGACCCAGTACTTC
NA | TRBJ1-1 | TRBD1 | TRBV6-2/TRBV6-3 | CASSYSHDREGTEAFF | TGTGCCAGCAGTTACTCTCACGACAGGGAAGGCACTGAAGCTTTCTTT
NA | TRBJ1-6 | NA | TRBV27 | CASSFPPGQVNSPLHF | TGTGCCAGCAGTTTCCCTCCCGGCCAGGTTAATTCACCCCTCCACTTT
NA | TRBJ2-1 | NA | TRBV27 | CASSLLGNEQFF | TGTGCCAGCAGTTTACTAGGCAATGAGCAGTTCTTC
NA | TRBJ1-1 | TRBD1 | TRBV5-1 | CASSLGQGINTEAFF | TGCGCCAGCAGCTTGGGACAGGGGATAAACACTGAAGCTTTCTTT
NA | TRBJ2-2 | NA | TRBV5-5 | CASSLVPGAGELFF | TGTGCCAGCAGCTTGGTGCCGGGAGCCGGGGAGCTGTTTTTT